Given below is one TCR beta chain in context. This entry is derived from a study of Ad26.COV2.S vaccination and SARS-CoV-2 variants. Only in-frame clones appear in the TCRdb table, and some are missing; sequencing was by immunoSEQ multiplex PCR. The repertoire has 360,000 or so clones, around 87% of them found once; the top ten carry around 3.6%. Treatment defined: some 19 received Ad26.COV2.S at low or high dose, single or two shots; roughly 5 received placebo; per-sample allocation not given. The samples were gathered on day 63 after the first injection of vaccine or placebo. Trimming cost V 7 bases and J 3 bases, with 12 bases left between them. There are 14 residues in the CDR3. Germline CDR1 and CDR2: MNHEY and SVGAGI.

V and J are TRBV6-5 and TRBJ2-2; D is perhaps TRBD2 (5 bases). Here the sequenced sample was peripheral blood, taken in a trial of Ad26.COV2.S vaccine versus placebo. The clonotype originates from a person between 18 and 59 years old who received the Ad26.COV2.S COVID-19 vaccine or a placebo. For the CDR3, the DNA is TGTGCCAGCAAGAGGGAAACGGACACCGGGGAGCTGTTTTTT. This gives the protein CASKRETDTGELFF.